Shown below are 24 T cell receptor beta chains from a single sample sequenced in a study of blood T cell repertoires in COVID-19. Only in-frame clones appear in the TCRdb table, and some are missing; sequencing was by immunoSEQ multiplex PCR. The sample lists hundreds of thousands of clones, around 80% occurring once. The specimen was PBMCs or T cells enriched from blood (not recorded which). The receptors were sampled from a woman aged 40 to 50 with acute COVID-19.

This chain uses TRBV4-3 with TRBJ2-3; 11 bases match TRBD1. In germline, CDR1 is LGHNA, CDR2 YSLEER. Germline trimming cut 0 bases from V and 4 bases from J; bases unmatched to any gene: 3. The CDR3 has 16 amino acids. In DNA form, the CDR3 reads TGCGCCAGCAGCCAAGATCGGGGACAGGGGGCAGATACGCAGTATTTT. Amino acids: CASSQDRGQGADTQYF.

The CDR3 region has the DNA TGTGCCAGCAGCGTGATCGGGCAGGGGGGATTCGAGCAGTACTTC. Residues: CASSVIGQGGFEQYF. The rearrangement links TRBV9 to TRBJ2-7, with D perhaps matching TRBD1 (7 bases). Per the germline V gene, CDR1 is SGDLS and CDR2 is YYNGEE. The ends were cut back, 2 bases at V and 6 bases at J, with 18 bases in the middle. This CDR3 comprises 15 residues.

The V gene is TRBV5-4, the J gene TRBJ2-7, with D perhaps matching TRBD2 (6 bases). Per the germline V gene, CDR1 is SGHNT and CDR2 is YYREEE (reference sequence). Trimming pared 2 bases from V and 5 bases from J, leaving 14 bases between. The CDR3 totals 14 residues. In DNA, the CDR3 is TGTGCCAGCAGCTTTGCCGGGGACTGGGACGAGCAGTACTTC. The encoded protein is CASSFAGDWDEQYF.

This clone is a singleton in its sample. The rearrangement joins TRBV27 to TRBJ1-1; D uncertain. This CDR3 has 17 amino acids. CDR1 and CDR2 (germline): MNHEY, SMNVEV (reference sequence). V shed 6 bases and J shed 1 base, with 21 bases lying between them. The CDR3 protein is CASRILAVVDPNTEAFF. The CDR3 DNA follows: TGTGCCAGCAGGATTCTGGCGGTCGTAGACCCGAACACTGAAGCTTTCTTT.

The V and J genes are TRBV9 and TRBJ1-4, with 8 bases identical to TRBD1. Germline loops: CDR1 SGDLS, CDR2 YYNGEE. The CDR3 runs to 14 residues. J was trimmed by 5 bases and V by 4 bases; bases with no gene match: 4. The CDR3 loop is CASSPRTGNEKLFF. The CDR3 DNA is TGTGCCAGCAGCCCTCGGACAGGGAATGAAAAACTGTTTTTT.

This clone was counted once. V and J are TRBV11-2 and TRBJ1-2; D remains unclear. The CDR3 sequence is 16 residues long. V dropped 6 bases and J dropped 2 bases, with 19 bases sitting between them. From germline, CDR1 is SGHAT and CDR2 FQNNGV. This chain's CDR3 is CASRRIQSGQNYGYTF. CDR3 DNA sequence: TGTGCCAGCAGACGAATTCAATCTGGGCAGAACTATGGCTACACCTTC.

The sample holds many counts of this clone. The chain carries TRBV19 and TRBJ2-1, with a weak D call TRBD1 (6 bases). Per the germline V gene, CDR1 is LNHDA and CDR2 is SQIVND (reference sequence). V was clipped by 1 base and J by 9 bases, with 16 bases between them. The CDR3 consists of 15 residues. This chain's CDR3 is CASSIGRGGVREQFF. The CDR3, as DNA: TGTGCCAGTAGTATAGGCCGAGGGGGTGTCCGTGAGCAGTTCTTC.

This sequence joins TRBV19 and TRBJ2-1; 15 bases map to TRBD2. The CDR3 is 17 amino acids. From germline, CDR1 is LNHDA and CDR2 SQIVND (reference sequence). V gave up 7 bases and J gave up 0 bases; unmatched junction bases: 4. Written as DNA, the CDR3 is TGTGCCAGTAAAGGACTAGCGGGGGGGAACTCCTACAATGAGCAGTTCTTC. Translation gives CASKGLAGGNSYNEQFF.

The chain has TRBV29-1 and TRBJ2-1; possible D gene TRBD2, 6 bases. Germline CDR1 is SQVTM and CDR2 is ANQGSEA. The V and J ends lost 7 bases and 8 bases respectively, with 21 bases between them. This CDR3 contains 14 residues. In DNA form, the CDR3 reads TGCAGCGGCGACGAATCGGGAGCCAGGGATGAGCAGTTCTTC. Translated: CSGDESGARDEQFF.

This rearrangement joins TRBV2 to TRBJ2-7; weak D call: TRBD1 (5 bases). This CDR3 spans 13 amino acids. The V end was cut by 3 bases, the J end by 3 bases, with 9 bases between. In germline, CDR1 is SNHLY, CDR2 FYNNEI. The CDR3 reads CASSEWQGYEQYF. CDR3 DNA sequence: TGTGCCAGCAGTGAGTGGCAGGGCTACGAGCAGTACTTC. Together with reference TRBV2 and TRBJ2-7, the CDR3 gives the full variable domain: EPEVTQTPSHQVTQMGQEVILRCVPISNHLYFYWYRQILGQKVEFLVSFYNNEISEKSEIFDDQFSVERPDGSNFTLKIRSTKLEDSAMYFCASSEWQGYEQYFGPGTRLTVT.

The V call is TRBV13, the J call TRBJ1-2; D is undetermined. The germline CDR1 and CDR2 sequences are PRHDT and FYEKMQ (reference sequence). V was cut by 6 bases and J by 8 bases, with 22 bases left in between. The CDR3 extends over 15 amino acids. Here the CDR3 DNA reads TGTGCCAGCAGACCCAGAGGAGGGCCCCGGGAAGGCTACACCTTC. Residues: CASRPRGGPREGYTF.

The chain is built from TRBV7-2 and TRBJ2-2, with TRBD2 matching 7 bases. Per the germline V gene, CDR1 is SGHTA and CDR2 is FQGNSA. CDR3 length: 16 amino acids. V trimming: 2 bases; J trimming: 3 bases; junction bases outside the gene matches: 6. This CDR3 reads CASSLIRLADTGELFF. The CDR3 DNA sequence: TGTGCCAGCAGCTTAATCCGGCTAGCGGACACCGGGGAGCTGTTTTTT.

The chain recombines TRBV7-9 with TRBJ1-1, with TRBD1 as a possible D gene (6 bases). The V gene's germline CDR1 is SEHNR and CDR2 FQNEAQ (reference sequence). Trimming left V 1 base short and J 9 bases short, with 9 bases between. The CDR3 spans 12 residues. CDR3 sequence reads: CASSLDRAKAFF. The CDR3 region has the DNA TGTGCCAGCAGCTTAGACAGGGCAAAAGCTTTCTTT.

The chain employs TRBV7-2 and TRBJ1-1; D remains ambiguous. The V gene lost 2 bases and the J gene lost 1 base, with 5 bases spanning the gap. This CDR3 has 13 residues. Looked up from germline, CDR1 is SGHTA and CDR2 is FQGNSA. Here the CDR3 DNA reads TGTGCCAGCAGCTTAAGAGGGAACACTGAAGCTTTCTTT. It yields the protein CASSLRGNTEAFF.

At least ten counts were recorded for this clone. V usage is TRBV10-1 and J usage is TRBJ1-5, with TRBD1 identical over 8 bases. Germline V CDR1 and CDR2: WNHNN, SYGVQD (reference sequence). CDR3 length equals 13 residues. V dropped 8 bases and J dropped 4; count of bases not matched to a gene: 4. CDR3 protein: CASSTGVNQPQHF. The CDR3 region has the DNA TGCGCCAGCTCGACAGGGGTGAATCAGCCCCAGCATTTT.

This rearrangement joins TRBV5-6 to TRBJ1-1, with 8 bases aligning to TRBD1. The V and J ends lost 5 bases and 0 bases, in that order; junction bases with no gene match: 6. Germline V gene lookup returns CDR1 SGHDT and CDR2 YYEEEE. This CDR3 contains 15 residues. The CDR3 nucleotides read TGTGCCAGCAGGAACAGGGGGGGCATGAACACTGAAGCTTTCTTT. Residues: CASRNRGGMNTEAFF.

The chain is built from TRBV30 and TRBJ1-3; D ambiguous. CDR1 and CDR2 from the germline V gene are GTSNPN and SVGIG (reference sequence). This CDR3 region has 12 residues. V was shortened by 4 bases and J by 3 bases, with 7 bases between the two germline ends. This CDR3 is CAWTENGNTIYF. CDR3 DNA sequence: TGTGCCTGGACGGAGAATGGAAACACCATATATTTT. Drawing the rest from reference TRBV30 and TRBJ1-3, the complete variable domain is SQTIHQWPATLVQPVGSPLSLECTVEGTSNPNLYWYRQAAGRGLQLLFYSVGIGQISSEVPQNLSASRPQDRQFILSSKKLLLSDSGFYLCAWTENGNTIYFGEGSWLTVV.

The chain combines TRBV5-1 with TRBJ1-3, with D maybe TRBD1 (6 bases). From germline, CDR1 is SGHRS and CDR2 YFSETQ. The CDR3 sequence is 16 residues long. Deletions cut 0 bases from V and 0 bases from J, with 10 bases between. The CDR3 nucleotides are TGCGCCAGCAGCTTGGAACAGGGCGACTCTGGAAACACCATATATTTT. It encodes CASSLEQGDSGNTIYF.

This clone was observed many times. This chain links TRBV6-5 with TRBJ1-6; D might be TRBD1 (6 bases). Trimming removed 6 bases at V and 10 bases at J, with 13 bases between. Germline loops: CDR1 MNHEY, CDR2 SVGAGI. The CDR3 is made up of 13 amino acids. The CDR3 DNA follows: TGTGCCAGCAGCGATACAGGGCGGTCACCCCTCCACTTT. Translation gives CASSDTGRSPLHF.

The rearrangement uses TRBV5-1 and TRBJ1-3; TRBD1 aligns across 7 bases. The germline V gene has CDR1 SGHRS and CDR2 YFSETQ. V lost 0 bases and J lost 2; bases outside the gene matches: 2. The CDR3 contains 15 residues. The CDR3 is CASSLVTGAGNTIYF. Written as DNA, the CDR3 is TGCGCCAGCAGCTTGGTAACAGGGGCTGGAAACACCATATATTTT. The complete variable domain, with remaining parts taken from reference TRBV5-1 and TRBJ1-3, reads KAGVTQTPRYLIKTRGQQVTLSCSPISGHRSVSWYQQTPGQGLQFLFEYFSETQRNKGNFPGRFSGRQFSNSRSEMNVSTLELGDSALYLCASSLVTGAGNTIYFGEGSWLTVV.

V gene TRBV9 combines with J gene TRBJ1-3, with D maybe TRBD1 (6 bases). Looked up from germline, CDR1 is SGDLS and CDR2 is YYNGEE. The ends were cut back, 0 bases at V and 0 bases at J, with 10 bases in the middle. The CDR3 totals 16 residues. For the CDR3, the DNA is TGTGCCAGCAGCGTAGGGGGGACAAACTCTGGAAACACCATATATTTT. Translating it yields CASSVGGTNSGNTIYF.

This clone was seen more than once but under ten times. The chain is built from TRBV5-4 and TRBJ1-1; D may be TRBD1 (5 bases). V dropped 1 base and J dropped 2 bases, with 12 bases sitting between them. There are 15 residues in the CDR3. The V gene's germline CDR1 is SGHNT and CDR2 YYREEE (reference sequence). The CDR3 region has the DNA TGTGCCAGCAGCTTGCCCAGGGAGGTTAACACTGAAGCTTTCTTT. Translating it yields CASSLPREVNTEAFF.

CDR3 in DNA: TGTGCCAGCAGCTTACCCGGGGGCAGGGGAGGGTATGGCTACACCTTC. It is translated as CASSLPGGRGGYGYTF. The chain has TRBV7-9 and TRBJ1-2, with D perhaps TRBD1 (6 bases). Trimming removed 2 bases from V and 5 bases from J, with 18 bases in between. The CDR3 is 16 residues long. Germline assignment: CDR1 SEHNR and CDR2 FQNEAQ (reference sequence).

This clone was seen just once. This chain connects TRBV6-5 to TRBJ2-7, with D possibly matching TRBD1 (5 bases). The CDR3 totals 12 residues. Per the germline V gene, CDR1 is MNHEY and CDR2 is SVGAGI. Trimming took 7 bases from V and 3 from J, leaving 10 bases between them. CDR3 nucleotides: TGTGCCAGCACCGAGACAGACTACGAGCAGTACTTC. The encoded protein is CASTETDYEQYF.